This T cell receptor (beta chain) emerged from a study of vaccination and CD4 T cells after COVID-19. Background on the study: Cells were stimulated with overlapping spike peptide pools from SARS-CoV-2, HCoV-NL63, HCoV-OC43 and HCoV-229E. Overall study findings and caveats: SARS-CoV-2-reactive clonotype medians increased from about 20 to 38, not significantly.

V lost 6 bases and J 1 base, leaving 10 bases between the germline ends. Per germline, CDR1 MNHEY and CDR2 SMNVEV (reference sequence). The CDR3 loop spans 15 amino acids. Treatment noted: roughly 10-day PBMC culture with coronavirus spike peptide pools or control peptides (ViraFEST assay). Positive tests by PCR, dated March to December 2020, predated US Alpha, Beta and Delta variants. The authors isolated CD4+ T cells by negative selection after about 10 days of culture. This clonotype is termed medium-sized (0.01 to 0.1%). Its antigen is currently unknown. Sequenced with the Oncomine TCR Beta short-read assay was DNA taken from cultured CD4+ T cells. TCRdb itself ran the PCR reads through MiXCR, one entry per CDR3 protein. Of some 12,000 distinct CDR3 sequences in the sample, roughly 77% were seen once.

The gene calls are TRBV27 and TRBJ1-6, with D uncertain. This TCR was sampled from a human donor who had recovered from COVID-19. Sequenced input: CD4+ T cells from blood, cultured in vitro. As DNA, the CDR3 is TGTGCCAGCAGGACATCAGGTTCCTATAATTCACCCCTCCACTTT. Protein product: CASRTSGSYNSPLHF.